One and the same sample provided the 30 T cell receptor beta chains below, sequenced in a study of shared clonotypes between healthy human individuals. The data were produced by immunoSEQ multiplex PCR, yet TCRdb's version contains in-frame clones alone and is incomplete. The data hold hundreds of thousands of clones, with about 74% observed a single time. Sequencing used memory CD4+ T cells sorted from blood. Subset in this sample: CD45RA-negative fraction. The receptors shown here come from a woman under 40 in good health.

This clone was picked up one time. The chain is built from TRBV5-4 and TRBJ2-3; D may be TRBD2 (6 bases). The germline CDR1 and CDR2 sequences are SGHNT and YYREEE (reference sequence). V lost 2 bases and J lost 4, with 17 bases in between. This CDR3 comprises 16 residues. The CDR3 coding sequence is TGTGCCAGCAGCTTAGCGGGCGTTTTTTTGGCAGATACGCAGTATTTT. It is translated as CASSLAGVFLADTQYF.

The chain couples TRBV6-6 to TRBJ1-2, with 8 bases fitting TRBD1. The CDR3 has 14 residues. The V and J ends lost 6 bases and 2 bases, in that order; junction bases with no gene match: 5. Germline V gives CDR1 MNHNY, CDR2 SVGAGI (reference sequence). CDR3 sequence: CASSATGENYGYTF. In DNA, the CDR3 is TGTGCCAGCAGCGCGACAGGGGAGAACTATGGCTACACCTTC.

The chain employs TRBV2 and TRBJ2-2; 7 bases match TRBD1. The CDR3 spans 15 residues. In germline, CDR1 is SNHLY, CDR2 FYNNEI. The ends lost 6 bases at V and 5 bases at J; junction bases unmatched: 9. CDR3 protein: CASRAQGSRTGELFF. As DNA, the CDR3 is TGTGCCAGCAGAGCACAGGGGAGTAGGACCGGGGAGCTGTTTTTT.

This chain links TRBV7-9 with TRBJ2-2; 7 nucleotides line up with TRBD1. The germline V gene encodes CDR1 SEHNR and CDR2 FQNEAQ (reference sequence). J lost 8 bases, V lost 4 bases, and 10 bases had no gene match. CDR3 length equals 15 residues. The CDR3 protein is CASSSPDRVTGELFF. The CDR3 nucleotides read TGTGCCAGCAGCTCACCAGACAGGGTAACGGGGGAGCTGTTTTTT.

This sequence joins TRBV6-6 and TRBJ2-1, with 13 nucleotides matching TRBD2. CDR3 length: 16 residues. The V segment lost 4 bases and the J segment 5 bases; nucleotides outside the gene matches: 5. Germline CDR1 and CDR2: MNHNY and SVGAGI (reference sequence). The CDR3 here is CASSSTTSGRHNEQFF. The DNA of the CDR3 is TGTGCCAGCAGTTCAACGACTAGCGGGAGGCACAATGAGCAGTTCTTC.

The J gene is TRBJ1-1, the V gene TRBV18; no firm D call. CDR1 is KGHSH and CDR2 is LQKENI in the germline V gene. Trimming cost V 1 base and J 0 bases, with 9 bases left between them. This CDR3 has 15 amino acids. CDR3 loop: CASSPRQAMNTEAFF. The CDR3 nucleotides read TGTGCCAGCTCACCACGGCAGGCGATGAACACTGAAGCTTTCTTT.

The genes are TRBV28 and TRBJ1-5; D is possibly TRBD1 (5 bases). Deletions cut 9 bases from V and 3 bases from J, with 15 bases between. Germline V gene lookup returns CDR1 MDHEN and CDR2 SYDVKM. The CDR3 loop spans 14 amino acids. CDR3 in DNA: TGTGCCAGTTTGGAGCCAGGACACAATCAGCCCCAGCATTTT. Encoded protein: CASLEPGHNQPQHF. The full variable domain, in which reference TRBV28 and TRBJ1-5 provide the parts outside the CDR3, is DVKVTQSSRYLVKRTGEKVFLECVQDMDHENMFWYRQDPGLGLRLIYFSYDVKMKEKGDIPEGYSVSREKKERFSLILESASTNQTSMYLCASLEPGHNQPQHFGDGTRLSIL.

The chain has TRBV5-6 and TRBJ1-5; TRBD1 aligns across 8 bases. The CDR3 is 14 residues long. V trimming: 2 bases; J trimming: 6 bases; junction bases outside the gene matches: 4. CDR1 and CDR2 from the germline V gene are SGHDT and YYEEEE. The CDR3 DNA is TGTGCCAGCAGCTTCGGCAGGGGGCGTCAGCCCCAGCATTTT. It translates to CASSFGRGRQPQHF.

The V and J genes are TRBV7-2 and TRBJ2-7, with no clear D. Trimming pared 4 bases from V and 6 bases from J, leaving 16 bases between. CDR3 length equals 14 residues. Germline CDR1 is SGHTA and CDR2 is FQGNSA. CDR3 in DNA: TGTGCCAGCAGCTCCCTCGGTTATGTCACCGAGCAGTACTTC. The encoded protein is CASSSLGYVTEQYF. The variable domain in full, with the rest retrieved from reference TRBV7-2 and TRBJ2-7, is GAGVSQSPSNKVTEKGKDVELRCDPISGHTALYWYRQSLGQGLEFLIYFQGNSAPDKSGLPSDRFSAERTGGSVSTLTIQRTQQEDSAVYLCASSSLGYVTEQYFGPGTRLTVT.

The genes are TRBV11-2 and TRBJ2-7; D is ambiguous. V lost 1 base and J 9 bases, leaving 7 bases between the germline ends. CDR1 and CDR2 from the germline V gene are SGHAT and FQNNGV. The CDR3 spans 11 residues. CDR3 loop: CASSLAQRQYF. DNA of the CDR3: TGTGCCAGCAGCTTAGCCCAACGGCAGTACTTC.

The genes are TRBV6-6 and TRBJ1-6; possible D gene TRBD1, 5 bases. Germline lookup yields CDR1 MNHNY and CDR2 SVGAGI (reference sequence). The CDR3 totals 14 residues. V was trimmed by 8 bases and J by 7 bases, leaving 15 bases between them. The CDR3 DNA reads TGTGCCAGCTGCCTCGGAGGGGAAAATTCACCCCTCCACTTT. It encodes CASCLGGENSPLHF.

The rearrangement links TRBV11-1 to TRBJ2-2; no definite D call. Germline V gives CDR1 SGHAT, CDR2 FQDESV (reference sequence). The V end lost 1 base, the J end lost 0 bases, and 6 bases lay between the germline ends. The CDR3 has 15 amino acids. CDR3 residues: CASSLGRANTGELFF. The CDR3 DNA reads TGTGCCAGCAGCTTAGGTCGGGCGAACACCGGGGAGCTGTTTTTT. Using reference TRBV11-1 and TRBJ2-2 for the parts outside the CDR3, the full variable domain is EAEVAQSPRYKITEKSQAVAFWCDPISGHATLYWYRQILGQGPELLVQFQDESVVDDSQLPKDRFSAERLKGVDSTLKIQPAELGDSAMYLCASSLGRANTGELFFGEGSRLTVL.

In its sample, this clone was seen once. The V gene is TRBV5-1, the J gene TRBJ2-1; weak D call: TRBD2 (5 bases). CDR3 size: 17 residues. Trimming took off 0 bases at V and 5 bases at J, with 18 bases between the two ends. The germline V gene has CDR1 SGHRS and CDR2 YFSETQ. This chain's CDR3 is CASSLALRLRGDNEQFF. CDR3 nucleotides: TGCGCCAGCAGCTTGGCTCTTAGACTCCGGGGTGACAATGAGCAGTTCTTC.

This clone has just a few counts. The chain employs TRBV5-1 and TRBJ1-2, with D possibly TRBD1 on 6 matching bases. Germline values: CDR1 SGHRS, CDR2 YFSETQ. The CDR3 covers 13 residues. Trimming removed 1 base at V and 8 bases at J, with 12 bases between. The CDR3 DNA sequence: TGCGCCAGCAGCTTGCAAGGGGGAACGGGCTACACCTTC. It yields the protein CASSLQGGTGYTF.

This clone has a handful of counts. V gene TRBV7-2 combines with J gene TRBJ2-5; D is unresolved. Trimming removed 4 bases from V and 6 bases from J, with 18 bases in between. CDR1 is SGHTA and CDR2 is FQGNSA in the germline V gene. CDR3 length: 15 amino acids. Here the CDR3 DNA reads TGTGCCAGCAGCTCCTACTCTAATGGCGGAAAGACCCAGTACTTC. Translating gives CASSSYSNGGKTQYF. The full variable domain, completed using reference TRBV7-2 and TRBJ2-5, is GAGVSQSPSNKVTEKGKDVELRCDPISGHTALYWYRQSLGQGLEFLIYFQGNSAPDKSGLPSDRFSAERTGGSVSTLTIQRTQQEDSAVYLCASSSYSNGGKTQYFGPGTRLLVL.

The chain recombines TRBV4-1 with TRBJ2-7, with TRBD1 as a possible D gene (8 bases). The V end lost 2 bases, the J end lost 4 bases, and 18 bases lay between the germline ends. The CDR3 has 16 residues. Germline V CDR1 and CDR2: MGHRA, YSYEKL. CDR3 nucleotides: TGCGCCAGCAGCCAACCCTACAGGGGGACTAAATACGAGCAGTACTTC. The encoded protein is CASSQPYRGTKYEQYF.

The V and J genes are TRBV5-1 and TRBJ2-5, with 7 bases matching TRBD1. CDR1 SGHRS and CDR2 YFSETQ come from the germline V gene. With V trimmed by 2 bases and J by 4 bases, 8 bases remained unmatched. CDR3 length equals 15 residues. CDR3: CASSLGTGVGETQYF. CDR3 nucleotide sequence: TGCGCCAGCAGCTTAGGAACAGGGGTTGGAGAGACCCAGTACTTC. The variable domain in full, with the rest retrieved from reference TRBV5-1 and TRBJ2-5, is KAGVTQTPRYLIKTRGQQVTLSCSPISGHRSVSWYQQTPGQGLQFLFEYFSETQRNKGNFPGRFSGRQFSNSRSEMNVSTLELGDSALYLCASSLGTGVGETQYFGPGTRLLVL.

V is TRBV19 and J is TRBJ2-1, with 7 bases lining up with TRBD2. Germline V CDR1 and CDR2: LNHDA, SQIVND (reference sequence). The junction had 7 bases not matched to a gene; V was cut back by 4 bases and J by 7 bases. This CDR3 is 14 amino acids long. CDR3 nucleotides: TGTGCCAGTAGTAGCGGGGGAGATCTGAATGAGCAGTTCTTC. It specifies CASSSGGDLNEQFF.

There are a few counts of this clone. The CDR3 sequence is CASSLTIVPTGQNTEAFF. CDR3 nucleotides: TGTGCCAGCAGCTTAACTATAGTCCCGACGGGACAGAACACTGAAGCTTTCTTT. V gene TRBV7-8 combines with J gene TRBJ1-1; D is perhaps TRBD1 (6 bases). Germline V CDR1 and CDR2: SGHVS, FQNEAQ. V lost 2 bases and J 1 base, leaving 20 bases between the germline ends. The CDR3 sequence is 18 residues long.

J is TRBJ1-2 and V is TRBV12-5, with D possibly being TRBD1 (5 bases). Germline values: CDR1 LGHNT, CDR2 FRNRAP. CDR3 length: 12 residues. Between the trimmed V and J ends, which lost 5 bases and 2 bases, there was a span of 6 bases. The CDR3 region has the DNA TGTGCTAGTGGTCGGGACAACTATGGCTACACCTTC. This translates into CASGRDNYGYTF.

This clone was detected once. This rearrangement joins TRBV2 to TRBJ2-7, with TRBD1 matching 9 bases. This CDR3 is built from 12 residues. Germline lookup yields CDR1 SNHLY and CDR2 FYNNEI. V dropped 6 bases and J dropped 7; count of bases not matched to a gene: 4. The CDR3 protein is CASRGDREEQYF. CDR3 nucleotides: TGTGCCAGCAGGGGGGACAGGGAAGAGCAGTACTTC. The entire variable domain, with the rest obtained from reference TRBV2 and TRBJ2-7, is as follows: EPEVTQTPSHQVTQMGQEVILRCVPISNHLYFYWYRQILGQKVEFLVSFYNNEISEKSEIFDDQFSVERPDGSNFTLKIRSTKLEDSAMYFCASRGDREEQYFGPGTRLTVT.

This rearrangement joins TRBV6-5 to TRBJ2-3; 16 positions match TRBD2. Germline loops: CDR1 MNHEY, CDR2 SVGAGI. V lost 0 bases, J lost 8 bases, and 2 bases stayed unmatched. The CDR3 consists of 16 residues. This chain's CDR3 is CASSYSGLAGGGTQYF. CDR3 coding DNA: TGTGCCAGCAGTTACTCGGGACTAGCGGGAGGGGGTACGCAGTATTTT.

The sample holds one count of this clone. The CDR3 sequence is CASTLSGFTGELFF. The CDR3 region has the DNA TGTGCCAGCACTCTAAGTGGGTTCACCGGGGAGCTGTTTTTT. The chain uses TRBV28 and TRBJ2-2, with no clear D. CDR3 size: 14 residues. Trimming removed 7 bases from V and 4 bases from J, with 13 bases in between. Germline V lookup: CDR1 MDHEN, CDR2 SYDVKM.

The gene calls are TRBV11-3 and TRBJ2-5; unclear D gene. With the DNA end fitting TRBJ2-7 better, the J assignment may be wrong. The CDR3 loop spans 13 amino acids. Germline V gives CDR1 SGHNT, CDR2 YENEEA. CDR3 residues: CASSPLEDYEQYF. The CDR3 DNA follows: TGTGCCAGCAGCCCCCTAGAAGACTACGAGCAGTACTTC.

This rearrangement joins TRBV18 to TRBJ2-3; no reliable D call. V was clipped by 3 bases and J by 2 bases, with 18 bases between them. The germline CDR1 and CDR2 sequences are KGHSH and LQKENI. This CDR3 region has 17 residues. The CDR3 DNA sequence: TGTGCCAGCTCACCCTCACCGCCCGGCAGCCACACAGATACGCAGTATTTT. It encodes CASSPSPPGSHTDTQYF.

This chain connects TRBV2 to TRBJ2-7, with D possibly TRBD2 on 6 matching bases. CDR3 size: 15 residues. Trimming left V 8 bases short and J 6 bases short, with 23 bases between. Germline V gene data show CDR1 as SNHLY and CDR2 as FYNNEI. The CDR3 bases are TGTGCCAGCGGGGGGAGTGGAGTCAGAGGGATCGAGCAGTACTTC. Translating it yields CASGGSGVRGIEQYF.

Concerning this clone: The same CDR3 is also encoded by other DNA sequences in this sample. DNA for the CDR3: TGTGCCAGCAGCCGCCAGGGTGACACTGAAGCTTTCTTT. This translates into CASSRQGDTEAFF. The chain employs TRBV14 and TRBJ1-1; the D gene is possibly TRBD1 (5 bases). This CDR3 contains 13 residues. V was cut by 4 bases and J by 3 bases, with 9 bases left in between. Germline V lookup: CDR1 SGHDN, CDR2 FVKESK.

This sequence joins TRBV30 and TRBJ2-1, with 7 bases matching TRBD2. Germline values: CDR1 GTSNPN, CDR2 SVGIG (reference sequence). V was pared by 3 bases and J by 10 bases, with 9 bases of the junction left unmatched. The CDR3 is 13 amino acids. The CDR3 loop reads CAWRRERWREQFF. DNA for the CDR3: TGTGCCTGGAGGCGGGAGCGGTGGAGGGAGCAGTTCTTC.

The V and J genes are TRBV28 and TRBJ2-5; tentatively, D is TRBD2 (7 bases). Trimming removed 5 bases from V and 0 bases from J, with 13 bases in between. CDR1 is MDHEN and CDR2 is SYDVKM in the germline V gene. The CDR3 spans 15 residues. The CDR3 nucleotides are TGTGCCAGCAGTCCCCCGGGGGGCCACCAAGAGACCCAGTACTTC. Its protein is CASSPPGGHQETQYF. Based on the CDR3 plus reference TRBV28 and TRBJ2-5, the full variable domain is DVKVTQSSRYLVKRTGEKVFLECVQDMDHENMFWYRQDPGLGLRLIYFSYDVKMKEKGDIPEGYSVSREKKERFSLILESASTNQTSMYLCASSPPGGHQETQYFGPGTRLLVL.

Of note for this clone: This probably arose from a read error, given a far larger clone one base away. This chain connects TRBV2 to TRBJ1-1, with TRBD1 identical over 7 bases. The CDR3 totals 14 residues. V lost 7 bases and J lost 5; bases outside the gene matches: 10. Germline CDR1 and CDR2: SNHLY and FYNNEI. The CDR3 coding sequence is TGTGCCAGCACTGACGGACAGGCGAGGACTGAAGCTTTCTTT. It encodes CASTDGQARTEAFF.